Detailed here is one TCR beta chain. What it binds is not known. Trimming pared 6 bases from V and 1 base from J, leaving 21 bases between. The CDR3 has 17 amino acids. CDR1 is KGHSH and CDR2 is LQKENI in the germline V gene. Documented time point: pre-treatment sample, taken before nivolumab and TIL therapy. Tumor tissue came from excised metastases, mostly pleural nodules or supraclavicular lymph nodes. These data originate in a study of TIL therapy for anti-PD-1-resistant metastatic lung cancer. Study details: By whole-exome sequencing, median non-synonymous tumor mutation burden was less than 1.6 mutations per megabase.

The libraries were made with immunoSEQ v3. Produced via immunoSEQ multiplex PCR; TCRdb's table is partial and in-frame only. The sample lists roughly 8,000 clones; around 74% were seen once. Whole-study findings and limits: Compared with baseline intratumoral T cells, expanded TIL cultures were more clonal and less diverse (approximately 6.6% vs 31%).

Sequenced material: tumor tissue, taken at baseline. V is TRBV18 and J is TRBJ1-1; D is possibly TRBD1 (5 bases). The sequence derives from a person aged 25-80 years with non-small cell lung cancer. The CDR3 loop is CASSPSLGQEENTEAFF. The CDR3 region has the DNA TGTGCCAGCTCCCCCTCCTTGGGGCAAGAGGAGAACACTGAAGCTTTCTTT.